This T cell receptor beta chain was recovered during a study of blood T cell repertoires in COVID-19. The repertoire was sequenced with immunoSEQ multiplex PCR; TCRdb's copy has only in-frame clones and lacks some. The repertoire holds tens of thousands of clones, with 72% as singletons. Per germline, CDR1 LNHNV and CDR2 YYDKDF (reference sequence). CDR3 length: 14 residues. The V end lost 0 bases, the J end lost 6 bases, and 9 bases lay between the germline ends. The rearrangement links TRBV15 to TRBJ2-1, with a possible D match to TRBD2 (5 bases). The material sequenced was peripheral blood. This TCR was recovered from a woman in her seventies with COVID-19, enrolled during active disease. Here the CDR3 reads CATSRDAGSNEQFF. The DNA of the CDR3 is TGTGCCACCAGCAGAGATGCGGGTTCCAATGAGCAGTTCTTC.